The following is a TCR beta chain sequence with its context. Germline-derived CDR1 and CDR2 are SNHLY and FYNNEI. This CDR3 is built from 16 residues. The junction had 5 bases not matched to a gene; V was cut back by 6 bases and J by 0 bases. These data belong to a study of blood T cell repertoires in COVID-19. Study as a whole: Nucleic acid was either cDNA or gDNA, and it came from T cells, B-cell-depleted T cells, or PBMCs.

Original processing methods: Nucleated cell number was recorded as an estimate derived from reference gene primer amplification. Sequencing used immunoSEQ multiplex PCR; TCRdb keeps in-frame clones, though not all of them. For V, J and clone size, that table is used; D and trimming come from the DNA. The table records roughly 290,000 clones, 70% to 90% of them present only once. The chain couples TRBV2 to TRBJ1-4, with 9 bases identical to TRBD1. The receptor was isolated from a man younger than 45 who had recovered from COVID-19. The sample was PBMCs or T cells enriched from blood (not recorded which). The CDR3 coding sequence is TGTGCCAGCAGGATACAGGGGGCGGCAACTAATGAAAAACTGTTTTTT. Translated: CASRIQGAATNEKLFF.